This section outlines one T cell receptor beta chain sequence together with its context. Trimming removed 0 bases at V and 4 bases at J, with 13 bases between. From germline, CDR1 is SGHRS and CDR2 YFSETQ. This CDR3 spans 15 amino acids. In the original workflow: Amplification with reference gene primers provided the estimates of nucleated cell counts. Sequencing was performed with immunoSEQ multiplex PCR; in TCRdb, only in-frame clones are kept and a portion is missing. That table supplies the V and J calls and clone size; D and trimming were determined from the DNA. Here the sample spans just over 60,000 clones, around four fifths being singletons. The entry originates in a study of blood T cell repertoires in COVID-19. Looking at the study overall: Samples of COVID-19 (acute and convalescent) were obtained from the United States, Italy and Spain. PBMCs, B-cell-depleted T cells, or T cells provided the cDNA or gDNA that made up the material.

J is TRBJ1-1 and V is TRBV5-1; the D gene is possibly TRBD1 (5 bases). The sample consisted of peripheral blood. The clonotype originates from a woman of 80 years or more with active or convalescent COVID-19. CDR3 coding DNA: TGCGCCAGCAGCTTGGCCGGAGGGGCGAGCACTGAAGCTTTCTTT. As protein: CASSLAGGASTEAFF.